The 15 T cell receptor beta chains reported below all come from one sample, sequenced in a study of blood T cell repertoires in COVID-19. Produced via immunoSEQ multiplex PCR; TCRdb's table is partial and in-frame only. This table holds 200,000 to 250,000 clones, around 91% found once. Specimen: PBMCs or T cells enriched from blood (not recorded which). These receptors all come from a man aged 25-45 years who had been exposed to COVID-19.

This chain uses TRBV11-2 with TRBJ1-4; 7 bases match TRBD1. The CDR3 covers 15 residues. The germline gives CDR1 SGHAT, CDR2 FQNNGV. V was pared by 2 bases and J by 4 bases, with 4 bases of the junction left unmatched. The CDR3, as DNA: TGTGCCAGCAGCTTAAGGGGGCAGGTTAATGAAAAACTGTTTTTT. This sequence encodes CASSLRGQVNEKLFF.

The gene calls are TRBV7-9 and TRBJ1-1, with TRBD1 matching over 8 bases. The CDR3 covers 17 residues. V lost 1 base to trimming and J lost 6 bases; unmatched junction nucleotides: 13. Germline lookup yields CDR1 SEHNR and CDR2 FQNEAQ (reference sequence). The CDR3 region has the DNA TGTGCCAGCAGCTTAGTGGGCCGGGACAGGCTTTCGGCTGAAGCTTTCTTT. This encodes CASSLVGRDRLSAEAFF.

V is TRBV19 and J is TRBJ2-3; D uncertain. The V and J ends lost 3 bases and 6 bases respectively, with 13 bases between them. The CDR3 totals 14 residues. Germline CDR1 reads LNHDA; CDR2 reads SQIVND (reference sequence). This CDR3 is CASSMSLQVDTQYF. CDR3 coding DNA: TGTGCCAGTAGTATGTCACTTCAAGTGGATACGCAGTATTTT.

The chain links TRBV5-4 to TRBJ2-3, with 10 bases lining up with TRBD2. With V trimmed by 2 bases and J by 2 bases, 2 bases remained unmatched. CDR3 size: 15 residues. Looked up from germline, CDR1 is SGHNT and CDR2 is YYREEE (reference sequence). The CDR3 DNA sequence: TGTGCCAGCAGCTTAGCGGGGGGGGTCACAGATACGCAGTATTTT. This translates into CASSLAGGVTDTQYF.

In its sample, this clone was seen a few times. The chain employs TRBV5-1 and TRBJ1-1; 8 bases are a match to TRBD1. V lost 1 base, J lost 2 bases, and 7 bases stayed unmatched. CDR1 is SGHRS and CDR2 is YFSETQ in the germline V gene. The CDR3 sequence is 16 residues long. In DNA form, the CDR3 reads TGCGCCAGCAGCTTGCGAGCAGGGGGCGCAAACACTGAAGCTTTCTTT. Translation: CASSLRAGGANTEAFF.

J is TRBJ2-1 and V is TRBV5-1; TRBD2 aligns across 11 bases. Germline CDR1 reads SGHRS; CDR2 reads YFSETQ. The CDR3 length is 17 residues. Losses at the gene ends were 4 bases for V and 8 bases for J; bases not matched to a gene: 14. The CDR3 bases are TGCGCCAGCAGCGAGTATGGACTAGCGGGCCCTAACGATGAGCAGTTCTTC. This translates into CASSEYGLAGPNDEQFF.

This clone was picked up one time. DNA of the CDR3: TGTGCCAGTAGTATCGGACAGGGAGCTTACTATGGCTACACCTTC. This codes for CASSIGQGAYYGYTF. The chain links TRBV19 to TRBJ1-2; TRBD1 agrees at 8 bases. The trim removed 3 bases at V and 3 bases at J, leaving 6 bases unmatched. CDR1 is LNHDA and CDR2 is SQIVND in the germline V gene (reference sequence). The CDR3 runs to 15 residues.

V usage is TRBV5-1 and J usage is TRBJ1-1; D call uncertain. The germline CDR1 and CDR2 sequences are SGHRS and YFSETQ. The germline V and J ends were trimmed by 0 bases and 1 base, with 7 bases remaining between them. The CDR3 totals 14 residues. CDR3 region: CASSLGQPNTEAFF. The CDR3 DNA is TGCGCCAGCAGCTTGGGACAACCGAACACTGAAGCTTTCTTT. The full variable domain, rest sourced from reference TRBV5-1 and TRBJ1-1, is KAGVTQTPRYLIKTRGQQVTLSCSPISGHRSVSWYQQTPGQGLQFLFEYFSETQRNKGNFPGRFSGRQFSNSRSEMNVSTLELGDSALYLCASSLGQPNTEAFFGQGTRLTVV.

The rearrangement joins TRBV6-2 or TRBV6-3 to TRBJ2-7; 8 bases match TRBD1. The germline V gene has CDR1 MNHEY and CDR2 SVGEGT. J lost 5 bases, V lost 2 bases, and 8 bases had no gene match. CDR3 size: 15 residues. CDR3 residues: CASSYHGQGPNEQYF. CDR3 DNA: TGTGCCAGCAGTTACCACGGACAGGGACCCAACGAGCAGTACTTC.

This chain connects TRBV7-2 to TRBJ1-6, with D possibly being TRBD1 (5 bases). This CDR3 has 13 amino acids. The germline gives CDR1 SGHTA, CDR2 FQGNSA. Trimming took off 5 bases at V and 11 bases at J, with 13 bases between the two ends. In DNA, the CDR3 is TGTGCCAGCAGCCCCCCGGGACTACCACCCCTCCACTTT. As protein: CASSPPGLPPLHF.

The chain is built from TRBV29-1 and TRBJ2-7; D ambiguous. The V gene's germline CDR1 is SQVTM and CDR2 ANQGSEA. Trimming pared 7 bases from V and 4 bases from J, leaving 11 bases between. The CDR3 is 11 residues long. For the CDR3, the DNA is TGCAGCGCCCTTGCGGTTTACGAGCAGTACTTC. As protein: CSALAVYEQYF.

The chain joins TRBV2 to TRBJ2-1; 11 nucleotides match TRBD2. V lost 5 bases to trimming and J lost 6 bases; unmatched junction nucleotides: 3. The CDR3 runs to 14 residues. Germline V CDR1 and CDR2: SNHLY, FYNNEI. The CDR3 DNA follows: TGTGCCAGCAGTCCTAGCGGGGGGTTCAATGAGCAGTTCTTC. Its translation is CASSPSGGFNEQFF.

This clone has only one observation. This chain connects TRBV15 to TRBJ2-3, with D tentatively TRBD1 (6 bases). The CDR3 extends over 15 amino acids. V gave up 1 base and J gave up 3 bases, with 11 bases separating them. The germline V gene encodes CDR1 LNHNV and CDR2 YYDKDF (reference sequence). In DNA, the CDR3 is TGTGCCACCAGCAGAGTATCACAGGGAACAGATACGCAGTATTTT. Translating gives CATSRVSQGTDTQYF.

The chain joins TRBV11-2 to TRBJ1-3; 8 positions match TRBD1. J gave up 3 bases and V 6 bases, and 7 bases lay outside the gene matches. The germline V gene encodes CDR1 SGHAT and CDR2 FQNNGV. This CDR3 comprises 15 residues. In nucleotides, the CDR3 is TGTGCCAGCAGTACCGACAGGGGTAGTGGAAACACCATATATTTT. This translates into CASSTDRGSGNTIYF. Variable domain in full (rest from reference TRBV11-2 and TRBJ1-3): EAGVAQSPRYKIIEKRQSVAFWCNPISGHATLYWYQQILGQGPKLLIQFQNNGVVDDSQLPKDRFSAERLKGVDSTLKIQPAKLEDSAVYLCASSTDRGSGNTIYFGEGSWLTVV.

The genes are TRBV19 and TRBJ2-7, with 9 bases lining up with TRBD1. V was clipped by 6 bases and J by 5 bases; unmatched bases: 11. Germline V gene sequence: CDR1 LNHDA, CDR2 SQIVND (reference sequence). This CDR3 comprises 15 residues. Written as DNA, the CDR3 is TGTGCCAGTAGCTCCTTAGGGACAGGGCGCCACGAGCAGTACTTC. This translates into CASSSLGTGRHEQYF.